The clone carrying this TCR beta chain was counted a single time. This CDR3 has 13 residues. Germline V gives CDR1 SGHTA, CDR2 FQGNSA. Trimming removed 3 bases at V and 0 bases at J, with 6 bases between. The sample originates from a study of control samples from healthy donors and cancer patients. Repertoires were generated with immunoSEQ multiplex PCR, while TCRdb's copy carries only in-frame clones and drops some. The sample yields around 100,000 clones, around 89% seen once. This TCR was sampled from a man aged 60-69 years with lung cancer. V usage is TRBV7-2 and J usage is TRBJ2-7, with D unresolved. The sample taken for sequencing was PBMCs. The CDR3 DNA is TGTGCCAGCAGCTTGGGTTTCTCCTACGAGCAGTACGTC. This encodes CASSLGFSYEQYV.